These 23 T cell receptor beta chains originate from one sample sequenced in a study of CD8 T cells in Susac syndrome. The RNA, 0.5 to 1 ug, was put through reverse transcription using random hexamers. TCRdb re-called the immunoSEQ multiplex PCR reads through MiXCR, storing one row per CDR3 protein. This sample yields some 110,000 distinct CDR3 sequences, of which approximately 93% are seen a single time; about 0.096% belongs to the top ten. The sample comprised CD4+ T cells from PBMCs. The receptors derive from a human donor with multiple sclerosis.

V usage is TRBV29-1 and J usage is TRBJ2-6; tentative D call: TRBD2 (5 bases). The V gene lost 2 bases and the J gene lost 2 bases, with 7 bases spanning the gap. Germline assignment: CDR1 SQVTM and CDR2 ANQGSEA. CDR3 length: 14 amino acids. CDR3 bases: TGCAGCGTTGAAAGAGGGACTGGGGCCAACGTCCTGACTTTC. Translating gives CSVERGTGANVLTF.

The chain recombines TRBV9 with TRBJ2-2; TRBD2 agrees at 7 bases. CDR1 is SGDLS, CDR2 YYNGEE, per germline. The CDR3 extends over 15 amino acids. The V gene end was trimmed by 4 bases and the J gene end by 4 bases; junction bases not matched to a gene: 7. CDR3 in DNA: TGTGCCAGCAGCCCTTACGGGGGGATCACCGGGGAGCTGTTTTTT. As protein: CASSPYGGITGELFF. Full variable domain (missing parts from reference TRBV9 and TRBJ2-2): DSGVTQTPKHLITATGQRVTLRCSPRSGDLSVYWYQQSLDQGLQFLIQYYNGEERAKGNILERFSAQQFPDLHSELNLSSLELGDSALYFCASSPYGGITGELFFGEGSRLTVL.

The chain is built from TRBV20-1 and TRBJ2-7, with a weak D call TRBD1 (5 bases). Between the trimmed V and J ends, which lost 2 bases and 2 bases, there was a span of 16 bases. The CDR3 has 15 amino acids. In germline, CDR1 is DFQATT, CDR2 SNEGSKA (reference sequence). CDR3 loop: CSARFTDSLTYEQYF. The CDR3 bases are TGCAGTGCTAGATTCACTGACAGCCTGACCTACGAGCAGTACTTC.

V and J are TRBV4-3 and TRBJ1-5; TRBD1 matches 9 bases. With V trimmed by 0 bases and J by 7 bases, 4 bases remained unmatched. Germline V CDR1 and CDR2: LGHNA, YSLEER. The CDR3 covers 15 residues. CDR3 loop: CASSQDGQGRQPQHF. The CDR3 nucleotides are TGCGCCAGCAGCCAAGACGGACAGGGGAGGCAGCCCCAGCATTTT.

The chain recombines TRBV5-5 with TRBJ1-1; D uncertain. The V and J ends lost 0 bases and 0 bases respectively, with 9 bases between them. The CDR3 contains 15 residues. CDR1 is SGHKS and CDR2 is YYEKEE in the germline V gene (reference sequence). The CDR3 here is CASSLVSAMNTEAFF. For the CDR3, the DNA is TGTGCCAGCAGCTTGGTTTCAGCCATGAACACTGAAGCTTTCTTT.

This chain links TRBV28 with TRBJ2-7; D not resolved. Germline CDR1 reads MDHEN; CDR2 reads SYDVKM. V lost 6 bases and J 2 bases, leaving 8 bases between the germline ends. CDR3 size: 12 residues. CDR3 DNA sequence: TGTGCCAGCAGAGAATACGCCTACGAGCAGTACTTC. This encodes CASREYAYEQYF.

The chain carries TRBV3-1 and TRBJ1-1; D not resolved. This CDR3 comprises 13 residues. In germline, CDR1 is LGHDT, CDR2 YNNKEL (reference sequence). The V end was cut by 5 bases, the J end by 3 bases, with 10 bases between. The DNA of the CDR3 is TGTGCCAGCAGCACCCTCTCCTACACTGAAGCTTTCTTT. This encodes CASSTLSYTEAFF.

This chain uses TRBV12-3 or TRBV12-4 with TRBJ1-2; no firm D call. Trimming left V 6 bases short and J 3 bases short, with 11 bases between. The CDR3 length is 13 residues. The CDR3 sequence is CASSLAEHYGYTF. The CDR3 bases are TGTGCCAGCAGCCTCGCTGAGCACTATGGCTACACCTTC.

The V and J genes are TRBV4-1 and TRBJ1-5; possibly TRBD1 for D (6 bases). V lost 5 bases, J lost 6 bases, and 17 bases lay in between. Germline CDR1 MGHRA, CDR2 YSYEKL. This CDR3 comprises 15 residues. CDR3 sequence: CASSDPHRDVQPQHF. The DNA for the CDR3 is TGCGCCAGCAGCGATCCTCACAGGGATGTTCAGCCCCAGCATTTT.

J is TRBJ1-1 and V is TRBV5-6; D gene ambiguous. The CDR3 totals 13 residues. Germline CDR1 and CDR2: SGHDT and YYEEEE. Trimming stripped 1 base from V and 5 bases from J, with 9 bases between. The CDR3 reads CASSLQLGTEAFF. The CDR3 DNA follows: TGTGCCAGCAGCTTGCAGTTGGGGACTGAAGCTTTCTTT.

V and J are TRBV28 and TRBJ2-2; D uncertain. Germline V lookup: CDR1 MDHEN, CDR2 SYDVKM. There are 13 residues in the CDR3. The V end was cut by 5 bases, the J end by 1 base, with 5 bases between. The CDR3 here is CASSLLNTGELFF. The CDR3 DNA sequence: TGTGCCAGCAGTCTTCTGAACACCGGGGAGCTGTTTTTT.

V and J are TRBV4-1 and TRBJ1-5; tentatively, D is TRBD1 (5 bases). The CDR3 loop spans 14 amino acids. Germline V lookup: CDR1 MGHRA, CDR2 YSYEKL. V lost 4 bases and J 6 bases, leaving 13 bases between the germline ends. The CDR3 loop reads CASSPQGGGQPQHF. DNA of the CDR3: TGCGCCAGCAGCCCTCAGGGAGGAGGTCAGCCCCAGCATTTT.

The chain carries TRBV20-1 and TRBJ2-7; 15 bases are shared with TRBD2. Germline CDR1 and CDR2: DFQATT and SNEGSKA (reference sequence). CDR3 length equals 13 residues. With V trimmed by 0 bases and J by 11 bases, 2 bases remained unmatched. In DNA, the CDR3 is TGCAGTGCTAGAGAGGGACTAGCGGGGGGAAAGTACTTC. Protein sequence: CSAREGLAGGKYF.

This clonotype was observed a single time. The chain joins TRBV5-5 to TRBJ2-3; 7 bases align to TRBD2. The CDR3 consists of 17 residues. After removal of 4 bases from V and 6 bases from J, the junction contained 17 bases not matched to a gene. Germline assignment: CDR1 SGHKS and CDR2 YYEKEE (reference sequence). In DNA form, the CDR3 reads TGTGCCAGCAGCGCGGGGAGGGGCGCGTTCTTTTCCGATACGCAGTATTTT. Amino acids: CASSAGRGAFFSDTQYF.

The CDR3 sequence: CSAPHRPNTEAFF. Written as DNA, the CDR3 is TGCAGTGCTCCCCATAGACCGAACACTGAAGCTTTCTTT. The genes are TRBV20-1 and TRBJ1-1; D is unclear. Per the germline V gene, CDR1 is DFQATT and CDR2 is SNEGSKA (reference sequence). The CDR3 length is 13 residues. The V gene lost 5 bases and the J gene lost 1 base, with 11 bases spanning the gap.

The chain has TRBV5-1 and TRBJ2-5; tentatively, D is TRBD1 (5 bases). CDR3 length: 15 amino acids. Between the trimmed V and J ends, which lost 4 bases and 5 bases, there was a span of 18 bases. Germline assignment: CDR1 SGHRS and CDR2 YFSETQ. The CDR3 nucleotides read TGCGCCAGCAGCGCCTCTCTTACAGGCAGGGAGACCCAGTACTTC. This sequence encodes CASSASLTGRETQYF. The complete variable domain, with remaining parts taken from reference TRBV5-1 and TRBJ2-5, reads KAGVTQTPRYLIKTRGQQVTLSCSPISGHRSVSWYQQTPGQGLQFLFEYFSETQRNKGNFPGRFSGRQFSNSRSEMNVSTLELGDSALYLCASSASLTGRETQYFGPGTRLLVL.

This clonotype appeared a few times. The J gene is TRBJ2-7, the V gene TRBV6-5; D is uncertain. This CDR3 spans 13 amino acids. Germline values: CDR1 MNHEY, CDR2 SVGAGI. V lost 0 bases, J lost 6 bases, and 9 bases lay in between. The CDR3 loop reads CASSYSWGSEQYF. Written as DNA, the CDR3 is TGTGCCAGCAGTTACTCGTGGGGTTCCGAGCAGTACTTC.

The rearrangement links TRBV3-1 to TRBJ2-7; 12 nucleotides align to TRBD2. The CDR3 runs 15 residues. The V gene end was trimmed by 4 bases and the J gene end by 6 bases; junction bases not matched to a gene: 7. The germline gives CDR1 LGHDT, CDR2 YNNKEL (reference sequence). CDR3 bases: TGTGCCAGCAGCCCGCTAGCGGGGGGGATCGTCGAGCAGTACTTC. Its protein is CASSPLAGGIVEQYF.

The CDR3 DNA reads TGTGCCAGCAGCCTGATTATAGGGAACACTGAAGCTTTCTTT. This sequence encodes CASSLIIGNTEAFF. The chain uses TRBV7-9 and TRBJ1-1; D remains unclear. This CDR3 is built from 14 residues. Trimming left V 5 bases short and J 1 base short, with 11 bases between. Germline V gene sequence: CDR1 SEHNR, CDR2 FQNEAQ (reference sequence).

The J gene is TRBJ2-7, the V gene TRBV4-2; 10 positions match TRBD1. The germline CDR1 and CDR2 sequences are LGHNA and YNFKEQ. V was pared by 4 bases and J by 4 bases, with 10 bases of the junction left unmatched. This CDR3 is 16 amino acids long. DNA of the CDR3: TGTGCCAGCAGCCGGGGACCCGGGACAGGGGAATACGAGCAGTACTTC. Protein: CASSRGPGTGEYEQYF.

The V call is TRBV7-2, the J call TRBJ2-2; D call uncertain. CDR3 size: 15 residues. V lost 0 bases and J lost 7, with 12 bases in between. Germline V CDR1 and CDR2: SGHTA, FQGNSA. The CDR3, as DNA: TGTGCCAGCAGCTTAGCGTCCTCGCCGGGCGGGGAGCTGTTTTTT. Translated: CASSLASSPGGELFF.

The chain uses TRBV7-8 and TRBJ1-6; D remains unclear. Per germline, CDR1 SGHVS and CDR2 FQNEAQ. The CDR3 extends over 15 amino acids. The V end lost 4 bases, the J end lost 9 bases, and 16 bases lay between the germline ends. The CDR3 protein is CASSYGFRGGSPLHF. The CDR3 nucleotides are TGTGCCAGCAGCTACGGCTTTAGAGGAGGTTCACCCCTCCACTTT.

This chain connects TRBV9 to TRBJ2-1; 7 positions match TRBD2. In germline, CDR1 is SGDLS, CDR2 YYNGEE. This CDR3 comprises 15 residues. Trimming cost V 0 bases and J 6 bases; bases outside gene matches: 6. The CDR3 DNA sequence: TGTGCCAGCAGCGTAGGCCGCGGGGGACCCAATGAGCAGTTCTTC. This encodes CASSVGRGGPNEQFF. The variable domain in full, completed from reference TRBV9 and TRBJ2-1, reads DSGVTQTPKHLITATGQRVTLRCSPRSGDLSVYWYQQSLDQGLQFLIQYYNGEERAKGNILERFSAQQFPDLHSELNLSSLELGDSALYFCASSVGRGGPNEQFFGPGTRLTVL.